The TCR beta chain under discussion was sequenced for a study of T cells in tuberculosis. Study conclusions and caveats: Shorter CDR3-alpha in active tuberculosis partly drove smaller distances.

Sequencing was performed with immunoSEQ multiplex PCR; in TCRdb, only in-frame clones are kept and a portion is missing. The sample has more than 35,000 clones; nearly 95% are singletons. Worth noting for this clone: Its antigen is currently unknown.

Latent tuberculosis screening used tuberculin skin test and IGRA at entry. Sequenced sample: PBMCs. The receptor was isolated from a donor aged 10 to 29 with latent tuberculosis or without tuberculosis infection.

The CDR3 coding sequence is TGTGCCAGTAGTATAGAGCCAGATTCCTACGAGCAGTACTTC. This gives the protein CASSIEPDSYEQYF. The chain couples TRBV19 to TRBJ2-7; D call uncertain. This CDR3 region has 14 residues. V lost 0 bases, J lost 1 base, and 7 bases lay in between. In germline, CDR1 is LNHDA, CDR2 SQIVND (reference sequence).